The 3 T cell receptor beta chains in this list originate from one sample, sequenced in a study of blood T cell repertoires in COVID-19. Repertoires were generated with immunoSEQ multiplex PCR, while TCRdb's copy carries only in-frame clones and drops some. Here the sample spans more than 400,000 clones, over 75% being singletons. Sample: peripheral blood. The source of these receptors is a human donor in a cohort sampled during active COVID-19.

This clone was seen only once. The CDR3 loop is CASSSILAASTDTQYF. In DNA, the CDR3 is TGCGCCAGCAGCTCCATTTTAGCGGCTAGCACAGATACGCAGTATTTT. The genes are TRBV5-1 and TRBJ2-3, with a possible D match to TRBD2 (6 bases). V dropped 3 bases and J dropped 0 bases, with 14 bases sitting between them. The CDR3 loop spans 16 amino acids. Looked up from germline, CDR1 is SGHRS and CDR2 is YFSETQ.

This clone showed up just a few times. This CDR3 is also generated by other DNA sequences in the sample. The gene calls are TRBV3-1 (or the pseudogene TRBV3-2) and TRBJ2-7; D is unclear. The germline CDR1 and CDR2 sequences are LGHDT and YNNKEL (reference sequence). This CDR3 comprises 14 residues. Trimming removed 1 base at V and 1 base at J, with 8 bases between. CDR3 bases: TGTGCCAGCAGCCAAGTAGACTCTTCCTACGAGCAGTACTTC. Amino acid sequence: CASSQVDSSYEQYF.

The chain combines TRBV29-1 with TRBJ2-2; TRBD1 aligns across 10 bases. There are 14 residues in the CDR3. The V and J ends lost 7 bases and 5 bases, in that order; junction bases with no gene match: 7. Germline assignment: CDR1 SQVTM and CDR2 ANQGSEA. The CDR3 coding sequence is TGCAGCGCCAGGGACAGGGGCCGGACCGGGGAGCTGTTTTTT. This codes for CSARDRGRTGELFF.